This TCR beta chain was observed in a study of beta chain features in type 1 diabetes. Overall study findings and caveats: PCR could preferentially amplify shorter templates, alike in patients and controls. Any HLA-type effect on TCRB rearrangement remained unresolved here. Type 1 diabetes patients had TCRB CDR3s that were shorter (moderately but significantly so) in all four CD4+ subsets.

With 3 bases removed from V and 2 bases from J, the gap between germline ends came to 12 bases. CDR3 length: 14 amino acids. Germline V gives CDR1 SGDLS, CDR2 YYNGEE. Reverse transcribing all isolated RNA meant expressed TCRB transcripts were sequenced. The method was immunoSEQ multiplex PCR; TCRdb's version includes in-frame clones alone and lacks a portion of them. The repertoire includes hundreds of thousands of clones, around 28% of them detected once, and 0.05% to 0.065% sits in the top ten. As regards this clone: The antigen is not known.

This clonotype was sampled from a man aged 18-30 years in good health. The sequencing input was naive CD4+ T cells from blood. The rearrangement joins TRBV9 to TRBJ2-7, with D possibly being TRBD2 (5 bases). CDR3 nucleotides: TGTGCCAGCAGCGCAAGGACTGACACCTACGAGCAGTACTTC. This sequence encodes CASSARTDTYEQYF.